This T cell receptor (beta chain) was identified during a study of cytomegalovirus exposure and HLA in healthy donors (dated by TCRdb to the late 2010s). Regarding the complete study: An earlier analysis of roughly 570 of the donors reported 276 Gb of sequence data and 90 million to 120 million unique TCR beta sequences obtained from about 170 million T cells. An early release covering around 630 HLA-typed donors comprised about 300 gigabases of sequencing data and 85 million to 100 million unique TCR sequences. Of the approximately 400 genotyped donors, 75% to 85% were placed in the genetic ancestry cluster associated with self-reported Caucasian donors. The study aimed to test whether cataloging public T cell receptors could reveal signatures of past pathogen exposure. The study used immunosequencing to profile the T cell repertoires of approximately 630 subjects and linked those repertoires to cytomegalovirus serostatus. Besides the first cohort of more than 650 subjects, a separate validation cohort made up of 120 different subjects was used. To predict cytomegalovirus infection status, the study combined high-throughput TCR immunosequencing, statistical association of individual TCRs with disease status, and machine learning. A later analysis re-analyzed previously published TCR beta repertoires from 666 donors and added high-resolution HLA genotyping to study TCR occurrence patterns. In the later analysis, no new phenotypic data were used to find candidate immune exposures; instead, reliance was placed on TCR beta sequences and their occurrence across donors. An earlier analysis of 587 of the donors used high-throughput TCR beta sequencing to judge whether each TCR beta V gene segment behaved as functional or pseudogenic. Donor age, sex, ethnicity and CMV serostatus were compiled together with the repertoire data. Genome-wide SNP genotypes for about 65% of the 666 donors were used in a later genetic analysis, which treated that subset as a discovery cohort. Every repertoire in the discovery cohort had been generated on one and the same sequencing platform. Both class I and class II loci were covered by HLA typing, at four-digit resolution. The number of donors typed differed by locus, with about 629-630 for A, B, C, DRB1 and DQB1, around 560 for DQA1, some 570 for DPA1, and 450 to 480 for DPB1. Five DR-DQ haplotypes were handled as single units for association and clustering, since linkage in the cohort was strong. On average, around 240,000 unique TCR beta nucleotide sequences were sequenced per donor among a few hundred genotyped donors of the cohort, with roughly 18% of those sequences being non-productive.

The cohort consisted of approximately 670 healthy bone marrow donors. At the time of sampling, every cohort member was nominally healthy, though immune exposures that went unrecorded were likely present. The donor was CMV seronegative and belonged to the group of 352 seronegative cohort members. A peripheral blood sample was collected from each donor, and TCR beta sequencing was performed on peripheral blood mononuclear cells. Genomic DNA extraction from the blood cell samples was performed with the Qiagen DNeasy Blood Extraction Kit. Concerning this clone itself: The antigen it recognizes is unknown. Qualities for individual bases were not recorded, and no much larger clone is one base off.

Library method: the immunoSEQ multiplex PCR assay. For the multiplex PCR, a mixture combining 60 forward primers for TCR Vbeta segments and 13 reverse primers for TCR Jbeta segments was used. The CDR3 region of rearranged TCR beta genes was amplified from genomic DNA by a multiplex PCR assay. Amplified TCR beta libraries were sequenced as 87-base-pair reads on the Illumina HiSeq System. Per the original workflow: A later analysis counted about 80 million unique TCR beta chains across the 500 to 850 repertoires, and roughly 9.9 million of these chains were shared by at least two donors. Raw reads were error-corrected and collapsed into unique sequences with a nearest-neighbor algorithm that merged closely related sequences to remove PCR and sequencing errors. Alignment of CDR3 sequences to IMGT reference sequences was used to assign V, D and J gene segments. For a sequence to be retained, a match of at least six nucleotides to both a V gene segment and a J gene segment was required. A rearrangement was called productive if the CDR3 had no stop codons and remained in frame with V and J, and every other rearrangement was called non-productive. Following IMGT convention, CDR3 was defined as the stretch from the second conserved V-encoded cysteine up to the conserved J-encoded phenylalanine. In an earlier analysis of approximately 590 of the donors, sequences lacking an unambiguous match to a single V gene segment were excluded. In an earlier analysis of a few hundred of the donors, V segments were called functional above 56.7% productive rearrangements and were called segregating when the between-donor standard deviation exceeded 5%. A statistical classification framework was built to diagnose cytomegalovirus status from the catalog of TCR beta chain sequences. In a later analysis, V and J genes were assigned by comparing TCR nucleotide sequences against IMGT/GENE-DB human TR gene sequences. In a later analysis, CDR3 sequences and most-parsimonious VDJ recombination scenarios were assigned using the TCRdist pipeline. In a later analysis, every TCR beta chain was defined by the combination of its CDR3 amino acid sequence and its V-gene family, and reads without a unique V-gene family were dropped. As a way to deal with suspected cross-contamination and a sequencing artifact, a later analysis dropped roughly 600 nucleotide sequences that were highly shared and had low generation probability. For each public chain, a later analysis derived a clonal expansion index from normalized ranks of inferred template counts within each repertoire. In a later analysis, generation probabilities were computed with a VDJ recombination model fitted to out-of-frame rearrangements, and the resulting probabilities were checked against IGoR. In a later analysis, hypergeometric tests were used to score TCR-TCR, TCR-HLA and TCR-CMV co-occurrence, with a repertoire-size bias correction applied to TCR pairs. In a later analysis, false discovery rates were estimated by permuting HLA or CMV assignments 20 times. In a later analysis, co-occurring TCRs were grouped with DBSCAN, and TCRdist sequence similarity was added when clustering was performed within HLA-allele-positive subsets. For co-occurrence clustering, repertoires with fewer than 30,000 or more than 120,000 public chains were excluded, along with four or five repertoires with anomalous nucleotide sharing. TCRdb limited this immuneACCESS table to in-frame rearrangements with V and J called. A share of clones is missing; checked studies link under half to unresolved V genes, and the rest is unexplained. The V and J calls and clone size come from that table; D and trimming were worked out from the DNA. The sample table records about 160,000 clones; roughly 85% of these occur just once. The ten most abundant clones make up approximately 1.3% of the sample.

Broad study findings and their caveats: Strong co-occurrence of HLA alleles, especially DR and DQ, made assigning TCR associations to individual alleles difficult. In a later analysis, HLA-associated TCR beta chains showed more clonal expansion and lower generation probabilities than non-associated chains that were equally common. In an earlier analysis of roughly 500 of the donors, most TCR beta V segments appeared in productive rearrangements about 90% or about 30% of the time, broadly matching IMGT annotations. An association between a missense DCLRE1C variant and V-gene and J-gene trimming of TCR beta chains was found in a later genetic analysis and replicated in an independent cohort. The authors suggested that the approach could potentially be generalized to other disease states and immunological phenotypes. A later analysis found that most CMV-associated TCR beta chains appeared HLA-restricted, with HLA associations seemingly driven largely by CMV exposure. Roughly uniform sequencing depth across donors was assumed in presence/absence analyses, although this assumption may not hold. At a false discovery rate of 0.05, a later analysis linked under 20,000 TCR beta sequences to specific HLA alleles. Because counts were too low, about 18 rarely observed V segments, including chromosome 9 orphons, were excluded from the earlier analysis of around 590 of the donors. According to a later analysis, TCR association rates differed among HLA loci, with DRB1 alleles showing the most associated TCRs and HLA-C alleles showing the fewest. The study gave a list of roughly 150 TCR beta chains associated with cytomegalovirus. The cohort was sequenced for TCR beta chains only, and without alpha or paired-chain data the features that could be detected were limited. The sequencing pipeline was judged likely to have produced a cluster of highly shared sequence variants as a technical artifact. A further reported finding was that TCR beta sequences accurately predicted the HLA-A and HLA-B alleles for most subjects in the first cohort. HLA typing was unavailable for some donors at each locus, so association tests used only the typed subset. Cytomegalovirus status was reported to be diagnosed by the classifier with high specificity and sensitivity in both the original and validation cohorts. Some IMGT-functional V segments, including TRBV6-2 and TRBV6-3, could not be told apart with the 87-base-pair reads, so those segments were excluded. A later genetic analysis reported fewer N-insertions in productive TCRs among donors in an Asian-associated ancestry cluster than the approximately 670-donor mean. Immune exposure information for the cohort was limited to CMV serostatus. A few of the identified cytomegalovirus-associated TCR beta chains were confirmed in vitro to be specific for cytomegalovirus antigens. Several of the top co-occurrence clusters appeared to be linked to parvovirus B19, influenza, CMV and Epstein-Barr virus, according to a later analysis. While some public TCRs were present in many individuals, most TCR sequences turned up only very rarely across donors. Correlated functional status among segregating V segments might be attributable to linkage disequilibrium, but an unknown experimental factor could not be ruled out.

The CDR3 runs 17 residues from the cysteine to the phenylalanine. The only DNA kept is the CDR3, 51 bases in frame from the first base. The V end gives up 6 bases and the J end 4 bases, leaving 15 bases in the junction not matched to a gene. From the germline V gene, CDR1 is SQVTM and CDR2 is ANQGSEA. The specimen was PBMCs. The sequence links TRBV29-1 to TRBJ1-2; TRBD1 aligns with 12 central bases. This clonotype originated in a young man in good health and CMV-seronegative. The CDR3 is CSVPLRDRGLKGYGYTF. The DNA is TGCAGCGTACCATTGAGGGACAGGGGGCTTAAGGGCTATGGCTACACCTTC. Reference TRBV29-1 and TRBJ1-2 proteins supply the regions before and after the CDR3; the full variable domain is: SAVISQKPSRDICQRGTSLTIQCQVDSQVTMMFWYRQQPGQSLTLIATANQGSEATYESGFVIDKFPISRPNLTFSTLTVSNMSPEDSSIYLCSVPLRDRGLKGYGYTFGSGTRLTVV.